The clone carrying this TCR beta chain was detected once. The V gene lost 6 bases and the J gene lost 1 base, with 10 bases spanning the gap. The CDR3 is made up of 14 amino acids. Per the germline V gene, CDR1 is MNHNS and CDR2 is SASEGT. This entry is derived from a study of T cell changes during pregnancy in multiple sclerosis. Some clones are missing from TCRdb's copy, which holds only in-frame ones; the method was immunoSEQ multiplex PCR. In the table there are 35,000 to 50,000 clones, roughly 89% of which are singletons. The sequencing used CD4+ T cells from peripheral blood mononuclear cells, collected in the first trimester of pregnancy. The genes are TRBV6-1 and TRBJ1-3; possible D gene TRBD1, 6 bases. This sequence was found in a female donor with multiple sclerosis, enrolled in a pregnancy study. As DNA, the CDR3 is TGTGCCAGCAGAGCAACAGGGTCTGGAAACACCATATATTTT. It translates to CASRATGSGNTIYF.